This entry concerns a single T cell receptor beta chain. Using immunoSEQ multiplex PCR, the repertoire was profiled, and TCRdb retains in-frame clones only, with some absent. This sample has 20,000 to 25,000 clones, with more than 75% found just once. This CDR3 spans 17 amino acids. Germline V gene lookup returns CDR1 GTSNPN and CDR2 SVGIG (reference sequence). V lost 0 bases to trimming and J lost 6 bases, with 20 bases between them. These data belong to a study of sequential checkpoint blockade in melanoma. Study information: Arm A got nivolumab then ipilimumab; arm B the reverse, 1:1. Both treatment sequences were followed by maintenance nivolumab.

Described treatment: randomized to nivolumab then ipilimumab (arm A) or the reverse (arm B). Sorted cells were live CD3+CD8+, lacking CD19 and CD56, from PBMCs. The sequence derives from a human donor with melanoma. Sequencing was performed on CD8+ T cells sorted from blood (inferred from file names), taken from a patient given nivolumab and ipilimumab in sequence. J is TRBJ1-4 and V is TRBV30; possibly TRBD1 for D (6 bases). For the CDR3, the DNA is TGTGCCTGGAGTGTACCCTCCAGGGGCCAGATTGATGAAAAACTGTTTTTT. Residues: CAWSVPSRGQIDEKLFF.